These 3 T cell receptor beta chains were all obtained from the same sample, sequenced in a study of CD8+ T cells in alopecia areata. RNA, once extracted, was reverse transcribed into cDNA for use as the sequencing template. This table comes from immunoSEQ multiplex PCR, and its TCRdb copy is limited to in-frame clones, with some not included. The sample has some 210,000 clones, around three fifths seen once. Specimen: CD4+ T cells sorted from blood, collected at week 0. The receptors were sampled from a human donor with alopecia areata.

The gene calls are TRBV5-5 and TRBJ2-1, with D perhaps matching TRBD1 (5 bases). V was shortened by 4 bases and J by 9 bases, with 14 bases between the two germline ends. Per germline, CDR1 SGHKS and CDR2 YYEKEE (reference sequence). The CDR3 length is 13 residues. CDR3 bases: TGTGCCAGCAGCCCCTCATTCACAGGTGAGCAGTTCTTC. Translation gives CASSPSFTGEQFF.

The chain employs TRBV5-1 and TRBJ2-2; D unresolved. This CDR3 has 16 amino acids. Deletions cut 2 bases from V and 0 bases from J, with 11 bases between. Looked up from germline, CDR1 is SGHRS and CDR2 is YFSETQ. This CDR3 reads CASSFTWAANTGELFF. In DNA form, the CDR3 reads TGCGCCAGCAGCTTTACCTGGGCGGCGAACACCGGGGAGCTGTTTTTT.

V gene TRBV11-2 combines with J gene TRBJ2-1, with a tentative D call TRBD1 (5 bases). The CDR3 totals 15 residues. V was pared by 1 base and J by 2 bases, with 9 bases between. The germline V gene encodes CDR1 SGHAT and CDR2 FQNNGV. The CDR3 nucleotides read TGTGCCAGCAGCTTAGGGTCAGGGCCCTACAATGAGCAGTTCTTC. Amino acid sequence: CASSLGSGPYNEQFF.